These 14 T cell receptor beta chains were sequenced from one sample in a study of T-cell reconstitution after alpha-beta-depleted transplantation in children. For TCRbeta, the library was prepared with unique molecular identifiers. In TCRdb, the PCR reads were re-called with MiXCR into one record per CDR3 protein. The data contain nearly 400,000 distinct CDR3 sequences, 20% of them singletons. The sequences come from PBMCs from the stem cell graft donor, collected from the stem cell graft. The origin of the receptors is a human donor who donated a stem cell graft to a child with acute myeloid leukemia.

This clonotype occurred a few times. The J gene is TRBJ1-6, the V gene TRBV7-9, with D tentatively TRBD1 (6 bases). Germline CDR1 SEHNR, CDR2 FQNEAQ (reference sequence). Trimming stripped 0 bases from V and 5 bases from J, with 11 bases between. This CDR3 spans 16 amino acids. The chain's CDR3 is CASSLAGGLDNSPLHF. Here the CDR3 DNA reads TGTGCCAGCAGCTTAGCCGGGGGCTTGGATAATTCACCCCTCCACTTT.

The chain couples TRBV7-8 to TRBJ2-7; the D gene is possibly TRBD2 (5 bases). Germline CDR1 SGHVS, CDR2 FQNEAQ. Trimming pared 3 bases from V and 1 base from J, leaving 10 bases between. This CDR3 contains 14 residues. The CDR3 region is CASSFLTTSYEQYF. DNA for the CDR3: TGTGCCAGCAGCTTCCTGACTACTTCCTACGAGCAGTACTTC.

The table lists this clonotype with a few counts. The chain uses TRBV29-1 and TRBJ1-6; D unclear. V shed 6 bases and J shed 0 bases, with 9 bases lying between them. The CDR3 covers 14 residues. Per germline, CDR1 SQVTM and CDR2 ANQGSEA. CDR3 region: CSVRTLSYNSPLHF. CDR3 nucleotides: TGCAGCGTCCGGACCCTCTCCTATAATTCACCCCTCCACTTT.

This clonotype was recorded many times. V usage is TRBV12-3 or TRBV12-4 and J usage is TRBJ2-7; D is perhaps TRBD2 (6 bases). V shed 6 bases and J shed 4 bases, with 10 bases lying between them. This CDR3 contains 12 residues. CDR3 sequence reads: CASRSGGYEQYF. CDR3 nucleotides: TGTGCCAGCAGGTCCGGGGGTTACGAGCAGTACTTC.

The V call is TRBV12-5, the J call TRBJ2-5; D possibly corresponds to TRBD2 (6 bases). The length of the CDR3 is 15 residues. The germline gives CDR1 LGHNT, CDR2 FRNRAP. V was clipped by 6 bases and J by 5 bases, with 19 bases between them. CDR3: CASGAQSGVLETQYF. The CDR3 bases are TGTGCTAGTGGAGCTCAGTCGGGAGTCCTCGAGACCCAGTACTTC.

This clonotype has just a few counts. The chain joins TRBV18 to TRBJ2-7, with TRBD1 matching over 9 bases. Germline V gene sequence: CDR1 KGHSH, CDR2 LQKENI. Trimming cost V 5 bases and J 3 bases; bases outside gene matches: 8. The CDR3 is 15 residues long. The CDR3 DNA reads as TGTGCCAGCTCAGTCCTCGGGACAGGGAGCTACGAGCAGTACTTC. Its protein is CASSVLGTGSYEQYF.

In this sample, this clonotype turned up many times. The chain employs TRBV24-1 and TRBJ1-5; a weak D match, TRBD1 (5 bases). The CDR3 is 13 residues long. Germline-derived CDR1 and CDR2 are KGHDR and SFDVKD. Trimming removed 3 bases at V and 5 bases at J, with 7 bases between. CDR3 DNA: TGTGCCACCAGTGATCAGGGTGATCAGCCCCAGCATTTT. This codes for CATSDQGDQPQHF.

This clonotype was seen more than once but under ten times. This chain links TRBV20-1 with TRBJ2-3; 11 bases align to TRBD2. The germline V gene encodes CDR1 DFQATT and CDR2 SNEGSKA (reference sequence). This CDR3 has 15 amino acids. Germline trimming cut 2 bases from V and 5 bases from J; bases unmatched to any gene: 6. The CDR3 spells CSARPLAGDGDTQYF. CDR3 coding DNA: TGCAGTGCTAGACCACTAGCGGGAGATGGAGATACGCAGTATTTT.

About this clonotype: A much more abundant neighbour one base away suggests this may be a read error. This is likely a read error, given that the CDR3 carries no conserved phenylalanine or tryptophan at its end. The rearrangement uses TRBV20-1 and TRBJ1-1, with D possibly matching TRBD1 (6 bases). The V and J ends lost 6 bases and 1 base respectively, with 18 bases between them. The CDR3 has 15 amino acids. Germline CDR1 DFQATT, CDR2 SNEGSKA (reference sequence). This CDR3 is CSATAMDSPNTEAFS. CDR3 DNA: TGCAGTGCCACTGCCATGGACAGCCCGAACACTGAAGCTTTCTCT.

The rearrangement uses TRBV5-1 and TRBJ2-1; 13 bases align to TRBD2. J gave up 4 bases and V 4 bases, and 5 bases lay outside the gene matches. CDR3 length equals 16 residues. Germline CDR1 reads SGHRS; CDR2 reads YFSETQ. This CDR3 is CASSGGTSGIYNEQFF. The CDR3 coding sequence is TGCGCCAGCAGCGGGGGGACTAGCGGGATATACAATGAGCAGTTCTTC.

The V gene is TRBV20-1, the J gene TRBJ2-7; 9 nucleotides align to TRBD1. The V and J ends lost 0 bases and 4 bases, in that order; junction bases with no gene match: 7. Germline CDR1 is DFQATT and CDR2 is SNEGSKA (reference sequence). This CDR3 has 15 amino acids. The DNA of the CDR3 is TGCAGTGCTAGAGATCCCAAGACAGGGGGGTACGAGCAGTACTTC. Protein product: CSARDPKTGGYEQYF.

The CDR3 DNA sequence: TGTGCCAGCAGTCGCGACAAGGAGCAGTACTTC. Protein product: CASSRDKEQYF. The chain couples TRBV6-2 or TRBV6-3 to TRBJ2-7; D is undetermined. The CDR3 has 11 residues. V lost 5 bases and J 7 bases, leaving 9 bases between the germline ends. The V gene's germline CDR1 is MNHEY and CDR2 SVGEGT.

This clonotype has ten or more counts. The chain has TRBV28 and TRBJ2-7, with a tentative D call TRBD2 (8 bases). The CDR3 has 13 residues. Germline V gives CDR1 MDHEN, CDR2 SYDVKM. V lost 8 bases, J lost 6 bases, and 17 bases lay in between. The CDR3: CASGGLGGLEQYF. CDR3 in DNA: TGTGCCAGCGGGGGACTAGGGGGCCTCGAGCAGTACTTC.

The table lists this clonotype with many counts. V gene TRBV5-1 combines with J gene TRBJ2-7, with unresolved D. Germline values: CDR1 SGHRS, CDR2 YFSETQ. Trimming took off 0 bases at V and 6 bases at J, with 10 bases between the two ends. CDR3 length: 13 residues. CDR3 sequence reads: CASSLDASAEQYF. The CDR3 DNA sequence: TGCGCCAGCAGCTTGGACGCGAGCGCCGAGCAGTACTTC.